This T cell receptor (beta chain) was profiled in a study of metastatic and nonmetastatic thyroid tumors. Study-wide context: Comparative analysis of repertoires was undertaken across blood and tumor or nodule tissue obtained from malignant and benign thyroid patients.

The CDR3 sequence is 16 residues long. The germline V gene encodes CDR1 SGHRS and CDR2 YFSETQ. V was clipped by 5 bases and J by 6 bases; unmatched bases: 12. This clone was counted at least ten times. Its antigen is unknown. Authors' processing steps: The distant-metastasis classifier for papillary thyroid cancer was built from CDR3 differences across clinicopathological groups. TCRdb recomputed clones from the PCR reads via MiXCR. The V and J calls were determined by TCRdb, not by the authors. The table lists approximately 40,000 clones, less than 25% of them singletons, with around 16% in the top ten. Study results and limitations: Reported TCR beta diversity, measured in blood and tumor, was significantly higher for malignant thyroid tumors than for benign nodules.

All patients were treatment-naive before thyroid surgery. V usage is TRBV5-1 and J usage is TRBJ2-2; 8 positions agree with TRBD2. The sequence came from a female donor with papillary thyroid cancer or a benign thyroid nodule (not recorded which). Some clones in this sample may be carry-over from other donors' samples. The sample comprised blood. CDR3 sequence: CASSPVAGKVAGELFF. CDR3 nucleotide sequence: TGCGCCAGCAGTCCAGTAGCGGGAAAGGTTGCCGGGGAGCTGTTTTTT.